Below are 31 T cell receptor beta chains sequenced from a single sample in a study of blood T cell repertoires in COVID-19. The method was immunoSEQ multiplex PCR; TCRdb's version includes in-frame clones alone and lacks a portion of them. This sample has about 36,000 clones, with 84% found just once. The sample comprised peripheral blood. These receptor sequences come from a man aged 55 to 70 with COVID-19, enrolled during active disease.

This chain connects TRBV5-5 to TRBJ1-2, with TRBD1 identical over 8 bases. This CDR3 comprises 15 residues. CDR1 is SGHKS, CDR2 YYEKEE, per germline (reference sequence). Germline trimming cut 4 bases from V and 5 bases from J; bases unmatched to any gene: 10. CDR3 residues: CASSMDPGGSYGYTF. The CDR3 DNA reads as TGTGCCAGCAGCATGGACCCAGGGGGCTCATATGGCTACACCTTC.

The chain recombines TRBV15 with TRBJ2-2, with 7 bases aligning to TRBD2. With V trimmed by 1 base and J by 2 bases, 7 bases remained unmatched. The germline CDR1 and CDR2 sequences are LNHNV and YYDKDF (reference sequence). This CDR3 is built from 17 residues. The CDR3 DNA follows: TGTGCCACCAGCAGAGGGGCGGGAGCCCTTAACACCGGGGAGCTGTTTTTT. Protein: CATSRGAGALNTGELFF. The variable domain in full, with the rest retrieved from reference TRBV15 and TRBJ2-2, is DAMVIQNPRYQVTQFGKPVTLSCSQTLNHNVMYWYQQKSSQAPKLLFHYYDKDFNNEADTPDNFQSRRPNTSFCFLDIRSPGLGDTAMYLCATSRGAGALNTGELFFGEGSRLTVL.

This sequence joins TRBV19 and TRBJ1-1; TRBD1 is a possible D gene (6 bases). Germline-derived CDR1 and CDR2 are LNHDA and SQIVND (reference sequence). The CDR3 is made up of 15 amino acids. Deletions cut 1 base from V and 1 base from J, with 10 bases between. In nucleotides, the CDR3 is TGTGCCAGTAGTATAGTTGAGGGGGAGAACACTGAAGCTTTCTTT. It codes for CASSIVEGENTEAFF.

The chain has TRBV5-1 and TRBJ2-5, with D maybe TRBD1 (6 bases). The V and J ends lost 1 base and 1 base respectively, with 8 bases between them. Per the germline V gene, CDR1 is SGHRS and CDR2 is YFSETQ. There are 14 residues in the CDR3. CDR3 DNA sequence: TGCGCCAGCAGCTTGTGGGACATCCAAGAGACCCAGTACTTC. Its translation is CASSLWDIQETQYF.

This chain links TRBV20-1 with TRBJ1-1; no clear D gene. CDR3 length equals 10 residues. The V end was cut by 6 bases, the J end by 8 bases, with 10 bases between. From germline, CDR1 is DFQATT and CDR2 SNEGSKA (reference sequence). This chain's CDR3 is CSALPGEAFF. Written as DNA, the CDR3 is TGCAGTGCCCTTCCGGGGGAAGCTTTCTTT.

J is TRBJ1-1 and V is TRBV6-1; D unresolved. The V gene's germline CDR1 is MNHNS and CDR2 SASEGT. This CDR3 spans 13 amino acids. V dropped 2 bases and J dropped 7 bases, with 11 bases sitting between them. This CDR3 reads CASSEMSGNEAFF. In nucleotides, the CDR3 is TGTGCCAGCAGTGAAATGTCGGGAAATGAAGCTTTCTTT.

This clone appeared a single time. The chain has TRBV29-1 and TRBJ1-6; 7 nucleotides line up with TRBD1. Germline V gene sequence: CDR1 SQVTM, CDR2 ANQGSEA. The CDR3 spans 13 residues. V gave up 4 bases and J gave up 5 bases; unmatched junction bases: 2. The CDR3 DNA reads as TGCAGCGTTGGGGACAGAAATAATTCACCCCTCCACTTT. Translation: CSVGDRNNSPLHF. The full variable domain, completed using reference TRBV29-1 and TRBJ1-6, is SAVISQKPSRDICQRGTSLTIQCQVDSQVTMMFWYRQQPGQSLTLIATANQGSEATYESGFVIDKFPISRPNLTFSTLTVSNMSPEDSSIYLCSVGDRNNSPLHFGNGTRLTVT.

This chain uses TRBV7-2 with TRBJ1-1; no definite D call. CDR3 size: 13 residues. V was trimmed by 5 bases and J by 3 bases, leaving 10 bases between them. Germline values: CDR1 SGHTA, CDR2 FQGNSA. The CDR3 here is CASSIDTYTEAFF. The CDR3 coding sequence is TGTGCCAGCAGCATCGACACCTACACTGAAGCTTTCTTT.

The chain uses TRBV19 and TRBJ2-4, with 7 bases matching TRBD1. Per the germline V gene, CDR1 is LNHDA and CDR2 is SQIVND (reference sequence). This CDR3 contains 15 residues. The J segment lost 7 bases and the V segment lost 5 bases, leaving 11 bases of the junction unmatched. In DNA form, the CDR3 reads TGTGCCAGTAGTTCCCAGACAGGGTCTCGGAACATTCAGTACTTC. Translating it yields CASSSQTGSRNIQYF.

This clone was seen only once. The rearrangement links TRBV20-1 to TRBJ2-7; possible D gene TRBD1, 5 bases. CDR3 length: 14 residues. Looked up from germline, CDR1 is DFQATT and CDR2 is SNEGSKA (reference sequence). V lost 3 bases to trimming and J lost 7 bases, with 19 bases between them. The CDR3 region has the DNA TGCAGTGCTAGTAAAGTCGGGCAGGGTGGTGAGCAGTACTTC. Protein sequence: CSASKVGQGGEQYF.

The chain links TRBV6-4 to TRBJ1-1; D unresolved. The CDR3 is 15 amino acids. CDR1 MRHNA and CDR2 SNTAGT come from the germline V gene. Trimming stripped 6 bases from V and 4 bases from J, with 18 bases between. CDR3 nucleotides: TGTGCCAGCAGCCCCATCTTTAATGCGGGCACTGAAGCTTTCTTT. The encoded protein is CASSPIFNAGTEAFF.

The chain has TRBV5-4 and TRBJ1-1, with 7 bases lining up with TRBD1. V lost 4 bases and J lost 1; bases outside the gene matches: 10. The CDR3 has 16 residues. Germline V lookup: CDR1 SGHNT, CDR2 YYREEE (reference sequence). The CDR3 protein is CASSVGQARGNTEAFF. CDR3 DNA: TGTGCCAGCAGCGTTGGACAGGCGAGGGGGAACACTGAAGCTTTCTTT. The entire variable domain, with the rest obtained from reference TRBV5-4 and TRBJ1-1, is as follows: ETGVTQSPTHLIKTRGQQVTLRCSSQSGHNTVSWYQQALGQGPQFIFQYYREEENGRGNFPPRFSGLQFPNYSSELNVNALELDDSALYLCASSVGQARGNTEAFFGQGTRLTVV.

This chain joins TRBV15 and TRBJ2-7, with D perhaps matching TRBD2 (5 bases). The CDR3 extends over 14 amino acids. V lost 3 bases, J lost 2 bases, and 11 bases lay in between. Per germline, CDR1 LNHNV and CDR2 YYDKDF (reference sequence). Here the CDR3 reads CATSRDFLTYEQYF. The CDR3 DNA follows: TGTGCCACCAGCAGGGACTTTCTAACCTACGAGCAGTACTTC.

V is TRBV11-2 and J is TRBJ1-3, with TRBD1 as a possible D gene (6 bases). Trimming left V 1 base short and J 0 bases short, with 13 bases between. The CDR3 covers 17 residues. Per germline, CDR1 SGHAT and CDR2 FQNNGV. Here the CDR3 reads CASSLVPGQVSGNTIYF. The CDR3 region has the DNA TGTGCCAGCAGCTTAGTGCCGGGACAAGTCTCTGGAAACACCATATATTTT. Variable domain in full (rest from reference TRBV11-2 and TRBJ1-3): EAGVAQSPRYKIIEKRQSVAFWCNPISGHATLYWYQQILGQGPKLLIQFQNNGVVDDSQLPKDRFSAERLKGVDSTLKIQPAKLEDSAVYLCASSLVPGQVSGNTIYFGEGSWLTVV.

In this sample, this clone turned up a few times. This chain joins TRBV19 and TRBJ1-3, with 11 bases identical to TRBD1. V was pared by 6 bases and J by 3 bases, with 1 base of the junction left unmatched. The CDR3 contains 14 residues. In germline, CDR1 is LNHDA, CDR2 SQIVND (reference sequence). The CDR3 sequence is CASRDRGLGNTIYF. The CDR3 DNA reads TGTGCCAGTAGGGACAGGGGGCTTGGAAACACCATATATTTT.

This clone was found a few times. This chain joins TRBV7-9 and TRBJ1-2, with 7 bases aligning to TRBD1. The junction had 8 bases not matched to a gene; V was cut back by 5 bases and J by 2 bases. The CDR3 runs 15 residues. CDR1 and CDR2 (germline): SEHNR, FQNEAQ (reference sequence). CDR3 DNA: TGTGCCAGCAGCCTACTGACAGGGAACAACTATGGCTACACCTTC. Its protein product is CASSLLTGNNYGYTF.

The genes are TRBV5-1 and TRBJ2-2, with TRBD2 as a possible D gene (6 bases). CDR1 is SGHRS, CDR2 YFSETQ, per germline. The ends were cut back, 0 bases at V and 4 bases at J, with 16 bases in the middle. CDR3 size: 17 residues. CDR3 residues: CASSLARAGMGTGELFF. The CDR3 DNA sequence: TGCGCCAGCAGCTTGGCCCGGGCGGGAATGGGCACCGGGGAGCTGTTTTTT.

V is TRBV10-3 and J is TRBJ1-2; TRBD1 matches at 7 bases. Germline loops: CDR1 ENHRY, CDR2 SYGVKD. Unmatched junction bases numbered 11, after V lost 6 bases and J lost 4 bases. The CDR3 loop spans 15 amino acids. In DNA, the CDR3 is TGTGCCATCAGCTCCGGGACAGCGCCTTCCTATGGCTACACCTTC. Amino acids: CAISSGTAPSYGYTF.

This clone came up once. This chain connects TRBV7-9 to TRBJ2-7; D may be TRBD1 (6 bases). The CDR3 length is 14 residues. V dropped 7 bases and J dropped 3 bases, with 16 bases sitting between them. The germline V gene encodes CDR1 SEHNR and CDR2 FQNEAQ (reference sequence). The CDR3 DNA sequence: TGTGCCAGCACCGGAACAGGGAGCGGCTACGAGCAGTACTTC. Its protein is CASTGTGSGYEQYF.

The rearrangement joins TRBV11-2 to TRBJ1-2; 7 bases line up with TRBD1. The germline gives CDR1 SGHAT, CDR2 FQNNGV. The CDR3 length is 15 residues. The V segment lost 0 bases and the J segment 4 bases; nucleotides outside the gene matches: 5. The CDR3 sequence is CASSLESGTVYGYTF. DNA of the CDR3: TGTGCCAGCAGCTTAGAGTCAGGGACAGTCTATGGCTACACCTTC.

The chain combines TRBV6-5 with TRBJ1-2; D unresolved. The CDR3 extends over 11 amino acids. CDR1 is MNHEY and CDR2 is SVGAGI in the germline V gene. V lost 2 bases and J lost 8, with 6 bases in between. The DNA for the CDR3 is TGTGCCAGCAGTTACGAGGGAGGCTACACCTTC. It codes for CASSYEGGYTF.

The rearrangement uses TRBV28 and TRBJ1-3; no reliable D call. V was cut by 0 bases and J by 0 bases, with 6 bases left in between. This CDR3 has 15 amino acids. Germline V gene lookup returns CDR1 MDHEN and CDR2 SYDVKM. The CDR3 nucleotides are TGTGCCAGCAGTTTATGGCAGAACTCTGGAAACACCATATATTTT. Translating it yields CASSLWQNSGNTIYF.

The gene calls are TRBV6-5 and TRBJ2-7; 8 bases fit TRBD2. J was trimmed by 2 bases and V by 5 bases; bases with no gene match: 2. The CDR3 has 13 amino acids. The germline CDR1 and CDR2 sequences are MNHEY and SVGAGI. CDR3 sequence reads: CASSRAGAYEQYF. The CDR3 DNA follows: TGTGCCAGCAGTAGAGCGGGAGCCTACGAGCAGTACTTC.

This chain uses TRBV10-2 with TRBJ2-5; TRBD1 is a possible D gene (7 bases). V was cut by 7 bases and J by 2 bases, with 11 bases left in between. Looked up from germline, CDR1 is WSHSY and CDR2 is SAAADI. The CDR3 runs 13 residues. The DNA of the CDR3 is TGCGCCAGCAAAGCAGGGGGGCAAGAGACCCAGTACTTC. Protein product: CASKAGGQETQYF.

The chain employs TRBV7-9 and TRBJ1-2; unclear D gene. The germline V and J ends were trimmed by 6 bases and 4 bases, with 12 bases remaining between them. This CDR3 is built from 13 residues. Germline V CDR1 and CDR2: SEHNR, FQNEAQ (reference sequence). The CDR3 is CASSLQISYGYTF. Written as DNA, the CDR3 is TGTGCCAGCAGTCTACAGATTTCCTATGGCTACACCTTC.

The count of this clone is one. V usage is TRBV18 and J usage is TRBJ1-1; 12 bases agree with TRBD1. The CDR3 sequence is 16 residues long. V gave up 1 base and J gave up 6 bases; unmatched junction bases: 6. Per germline, CDR1 KGHSH and CDR2 LQKENI. The CDR3 loop reads CASSPQYGTGGSEAFF. CDR3 in DNA: TGTGCCAGCTCACCACAATACGGGACAGGGGGCTCTGAAGCTTTCTTT. The entire variable domain, with the rest obtained from reference TRBV18 and TRBJ1-1, is as follows: NAGVMQNPRHLVRRRGQEARLRCSPMKGHSHVYWYRQLPEEGLKFMVYLQKENIIDESGMPKERFSAEFPKEGPSILRIQQVVRGDSAAYFCASSPQYGTGGSEAFFGQGTRLTVV.

The V gene is TRBV9, the J gene TRBJ1-2, with a tentative D call TRBD1 (6 bases). Trimming took off 4 bases at V and 8 bases at J, with 15 bases between the two ends. CDR1 SGDLS and CDR2 YYNGEE come from the germline V gene. The CDR3 contains 13 residues. CDR3 loop: CASSPAGADGYTF. In DNA form, the CDR3 reads TGTGCCAGCAGCCCGGCAGGGGCCGACGGCTACACCTTC.

This clone came up a few times. The CDR3 nucleotides read TGTGCCTGGAAGCAGGGAATTCATCAGCCCCAGCATTTT. Residues: CAWKQGIHQPQHF. The gene calls are TRBV30 and TRBJ1-5; a weak D match, TRBD1 (5 bases). Trimming stripped 4 bases from V and 5 bases from J, with 12 bases between. Germline loops: CDR1 GTSNPN, CDR2 SVGIG (reference sequence). CDR3 size: 13 residues.

The chain has TRBV6-2 or TRBV6-3 and TRBJ1-1; D gene unclear. The CDR3 is made up of 14 amino acids. CDR1 and CDR2 from the germline V gene are MNHEY and SVGEGT. V was shortened by 1 base and J by 1 base, with 7 bases between the two germline ends. For the CDR3, the DNA is TGTGCCAGCAGTTACTGGGAGGCGAACACTGAAGCTTTCTTT. It is translated as CASSYWEANTEAFF.

CDR3 amino acids: CASTPGTHYEQYF. The DNA of the CDR3 is TGTGCCAGCACCCCCGGGACACACTACGAGCAGTACTTC. J is TRBJ2-7 and V is TRBV28, with D possibly being TRBD1 (6 bases). The CDR3 sequence is 13 residues long. Germline V gives CDR1 MDHEN, CDR2 SYDVKM. V lost 7 bases, J lost 3 bases, and 13 bases lay in between.

The chain employs TRBV5-6 and TRBJ1-3; D possibly corresponds to TRBD1 (5 bases). CDR3 length equals 15 residues. CDR1 is SGHDT and CDR2 is YYEEEE in the germline V gene. V was cut by 2 bases and J by 1 base, with 10 bases left in between. As DNA, the CDR3 is TGTGCCAGCAGCTTCAGGGCAACATCTGGAAACACCATATATTTT. It yields the protein CASSFRATSGNTIYF.